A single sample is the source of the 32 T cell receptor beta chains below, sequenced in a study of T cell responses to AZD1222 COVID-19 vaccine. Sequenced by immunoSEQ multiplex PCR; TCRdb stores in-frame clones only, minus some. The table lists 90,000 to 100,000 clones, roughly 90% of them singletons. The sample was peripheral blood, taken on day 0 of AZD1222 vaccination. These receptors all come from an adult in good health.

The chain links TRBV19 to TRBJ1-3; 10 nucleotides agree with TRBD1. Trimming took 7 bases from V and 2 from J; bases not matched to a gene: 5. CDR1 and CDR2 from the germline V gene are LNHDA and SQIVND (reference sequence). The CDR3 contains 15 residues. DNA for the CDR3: TGTGCCAGTAAGGCGACAGGGGGCCCTGGAAACACCATATATTTT. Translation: CASKATGGPGNTIYF.

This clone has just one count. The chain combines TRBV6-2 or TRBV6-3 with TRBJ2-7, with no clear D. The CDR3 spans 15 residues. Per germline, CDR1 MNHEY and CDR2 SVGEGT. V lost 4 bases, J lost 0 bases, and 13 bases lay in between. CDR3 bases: TGTGCCAGCAGTTCCTACCACCTTTCCTCCTACGAGCAGTACTTC. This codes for CASSSYHLSSYEQYF.

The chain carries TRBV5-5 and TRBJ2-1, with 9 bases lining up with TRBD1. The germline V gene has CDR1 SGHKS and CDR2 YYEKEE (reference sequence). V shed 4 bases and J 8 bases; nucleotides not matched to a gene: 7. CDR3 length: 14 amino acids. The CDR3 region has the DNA TGTGCCAGCAGCCCGGGACAGGGTATGGATGAGCAGTTCTTC. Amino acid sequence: CASSPGQGMDEQFF.

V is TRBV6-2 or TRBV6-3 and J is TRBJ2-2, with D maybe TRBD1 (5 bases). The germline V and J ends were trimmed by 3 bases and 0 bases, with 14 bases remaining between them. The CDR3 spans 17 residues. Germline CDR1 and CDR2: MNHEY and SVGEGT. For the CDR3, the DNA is TGTGCCAGCAGTTATTGGTTTCCAGGGACGAACACCGGGGAGCTGTTTTTT. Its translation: CASSYWFPGTNTGELFF.

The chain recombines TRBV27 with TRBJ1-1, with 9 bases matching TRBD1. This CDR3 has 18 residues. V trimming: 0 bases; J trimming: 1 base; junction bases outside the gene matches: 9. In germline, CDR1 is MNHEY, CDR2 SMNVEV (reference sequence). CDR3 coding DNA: TGTGCCAGCAGTTTATCGATCATCGGGACAGGGAAGAACACTGAAGCTTTCTTT. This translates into CASSLSIIGTGKNTEAFF.

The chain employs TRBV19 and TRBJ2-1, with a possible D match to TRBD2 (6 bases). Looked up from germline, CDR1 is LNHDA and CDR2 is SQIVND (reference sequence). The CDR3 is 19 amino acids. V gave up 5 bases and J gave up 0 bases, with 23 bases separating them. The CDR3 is CASSVVSGPFDSSYNEQFF. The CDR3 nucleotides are TGTGCCAGTAGTGTCGTTAGCGGTCCCTTTGACAGCTCCTACAATGAGCAGTTCTTC.

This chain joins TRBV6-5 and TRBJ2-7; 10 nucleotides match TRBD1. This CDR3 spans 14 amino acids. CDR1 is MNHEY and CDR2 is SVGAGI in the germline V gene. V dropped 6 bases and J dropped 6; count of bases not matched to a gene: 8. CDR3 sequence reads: CASRRGTGVGEQYF. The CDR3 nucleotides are TGTGCCAGCAGGAGAGGGACAGGGGTAGGCGAGCAGTACTTC.

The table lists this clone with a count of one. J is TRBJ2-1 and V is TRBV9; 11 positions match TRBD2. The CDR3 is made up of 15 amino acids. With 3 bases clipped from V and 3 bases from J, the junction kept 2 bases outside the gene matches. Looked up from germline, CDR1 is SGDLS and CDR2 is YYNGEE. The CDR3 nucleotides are TGTGCCAGCAGCGCGGGACTAGCGGTCTACAATGAGCAGTTCTTC. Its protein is CASSAGLAVYNEQFF.

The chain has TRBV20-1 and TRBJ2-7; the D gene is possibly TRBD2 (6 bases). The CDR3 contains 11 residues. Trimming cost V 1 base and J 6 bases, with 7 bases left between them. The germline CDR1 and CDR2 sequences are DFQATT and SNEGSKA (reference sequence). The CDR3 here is CSARVRGEQYF. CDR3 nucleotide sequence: TGCAGTGCTAGAGTGCGGGGCGAGCAGTACTTC.

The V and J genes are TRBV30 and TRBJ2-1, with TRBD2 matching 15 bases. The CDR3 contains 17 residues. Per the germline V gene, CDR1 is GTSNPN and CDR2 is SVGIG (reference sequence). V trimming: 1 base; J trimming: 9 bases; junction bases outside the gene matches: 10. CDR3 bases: TGTGCCTGGAGTGCTCAGAAGGGACTAGCGGGAGGCGGTGAGCAGTTCTTC. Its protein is CAWSAQKGLAGGGEQFF.

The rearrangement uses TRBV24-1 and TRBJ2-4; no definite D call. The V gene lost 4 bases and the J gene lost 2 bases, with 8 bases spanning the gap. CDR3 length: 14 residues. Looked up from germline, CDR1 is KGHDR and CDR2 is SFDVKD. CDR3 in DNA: TGTGCCACCAGTGACTCGGGTACCAAAAACATTCAGTACTTC. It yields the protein CATSDSGTKNIQYF.

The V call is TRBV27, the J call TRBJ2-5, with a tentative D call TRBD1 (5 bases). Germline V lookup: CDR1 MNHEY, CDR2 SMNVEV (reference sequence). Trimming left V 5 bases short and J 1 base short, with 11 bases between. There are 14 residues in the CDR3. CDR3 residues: CASSERQSQETQYF. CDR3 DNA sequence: TGTGCCAGCAGTGAGAGACAGAGCCAAGAGACCCAGTACTTC.

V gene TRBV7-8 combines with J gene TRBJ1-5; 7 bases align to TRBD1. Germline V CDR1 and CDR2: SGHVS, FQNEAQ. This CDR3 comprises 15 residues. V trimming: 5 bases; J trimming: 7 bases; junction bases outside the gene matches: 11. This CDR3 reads CASSDNRGTRQPQHF. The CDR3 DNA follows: TGTGCCAGCAGCGATAACAGGGGAACAAGACAGCCCCAGCATTTT. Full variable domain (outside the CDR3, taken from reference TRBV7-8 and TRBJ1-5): GAGVSQSPRYKVAKRGQDVALRCDPISGHVSLFWYQQALGQGPEFLTYFQNEAQLDKSGLPSDRFFAERPEGSVSTLKIQRTQQEDSAVYLCASSDNRGTRQPQHFGDGTRLSIL.

Here the CDR3 DNA reads TGTGCCAGCAGCTCGGGGACAGGCTTAAACACCGGGGAGCTGTTTTTT. Protein sequence: CASSSGTGLNTGELFF. The J gene is TRBJ2-2, the V gene TRBV5-4; 8 bases map to TRBD1. CDR3 length equals 16 residues. The ends lost 3 bases at V and 2 bases at J; junction bases unmatched: 6. Per the germline V gene, CDR1 is SGHNT and CDR2 is YYREEE (reference sequence).

The CDR3 loop reads CASSLGVPGTGRINEQFF. The CDR3 DNA sequence: TGTGCCAGCAGTTTAGGGGTTCCCGGGACAGGGAGGATCAATGAGCAGTTCTTC. The chain carries TRBV27 and TRBJ2-1, with 9 bases that match TRBD1. This CDR3 is 18 amino acids long. Germline CDR1 MNHEY, CDR2 SMNVEV (reference sequence). After removal of 2 bases from V and 6 bases from J, the junction contained 14 bases not matched to a gene.

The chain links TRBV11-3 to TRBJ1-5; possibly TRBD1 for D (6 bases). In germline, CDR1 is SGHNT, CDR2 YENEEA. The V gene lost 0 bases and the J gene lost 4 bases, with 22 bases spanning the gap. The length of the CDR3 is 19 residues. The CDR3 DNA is TGTGCCAGCAGCTTAGAGCCTAGCGAGGGGGACGGGATGAATCAGCCCCAGCATTTT. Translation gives CASSLEPSEGDGMNQPQHF.

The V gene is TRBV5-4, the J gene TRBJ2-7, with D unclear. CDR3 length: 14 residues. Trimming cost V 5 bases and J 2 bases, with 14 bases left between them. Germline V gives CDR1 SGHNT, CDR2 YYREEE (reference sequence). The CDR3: CASSLGKLPYEQYF. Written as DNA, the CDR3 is TGTGCCAGCAGTCTGGGGAAATTGCCCTACGAGCAGTACTTC. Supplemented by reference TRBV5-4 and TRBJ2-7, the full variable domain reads ETGVTQSPTHLIKTRGQQVTLRCSSQSGHNTVSWYQQALGQGPQFIFQYYREEENGRGNFPPRFSGLQFPNYSSELNVNALELDDSALYLCASSLGKLPYEQYFGPGTRLTVT.

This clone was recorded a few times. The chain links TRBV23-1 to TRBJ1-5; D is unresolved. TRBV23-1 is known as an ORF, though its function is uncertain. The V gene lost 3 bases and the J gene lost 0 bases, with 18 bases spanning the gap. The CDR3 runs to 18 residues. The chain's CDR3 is CASSQGGPVQDSNQPQHF. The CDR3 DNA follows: TGCGCCAGCAGTCAGGGAGGGCCGGTACAAGATAGCAATCAGCCCCAGCATTTT.

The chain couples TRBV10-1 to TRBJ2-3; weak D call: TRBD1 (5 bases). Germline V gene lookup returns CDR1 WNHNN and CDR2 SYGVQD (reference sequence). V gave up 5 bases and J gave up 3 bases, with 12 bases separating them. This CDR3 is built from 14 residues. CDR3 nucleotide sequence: TGCGCCAGCAGTCAGGGTTTGGGAACAGATACGCAGTATTTT. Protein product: CASSQGLGTDTQYF.

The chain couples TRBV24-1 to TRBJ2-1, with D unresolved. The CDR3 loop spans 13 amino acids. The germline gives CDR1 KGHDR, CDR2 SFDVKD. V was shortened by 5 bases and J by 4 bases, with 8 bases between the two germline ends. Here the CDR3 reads CATSVGLYNEQFF. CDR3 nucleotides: TGTGCCACCAGTGTTGGTTTGTACAATGAGCAGTTCTTC.

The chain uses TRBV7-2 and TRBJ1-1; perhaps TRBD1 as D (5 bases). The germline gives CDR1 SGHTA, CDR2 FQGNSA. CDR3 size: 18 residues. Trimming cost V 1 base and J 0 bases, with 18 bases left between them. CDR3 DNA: TGTGCCAGCAGCTTAGTTCCCCCCTCCGGGACCTTGAACACTGAAGCTTTCTTT. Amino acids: CASSLVPPSGTLNTEAFF.

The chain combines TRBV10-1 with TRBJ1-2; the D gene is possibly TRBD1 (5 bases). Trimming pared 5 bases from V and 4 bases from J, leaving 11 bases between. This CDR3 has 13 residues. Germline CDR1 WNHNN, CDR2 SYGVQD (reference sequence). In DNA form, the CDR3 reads TGCGCCAGCAGTCCTTACAGGACCTATGGCTACACCTTC. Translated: CASSPYRTYGYTF.

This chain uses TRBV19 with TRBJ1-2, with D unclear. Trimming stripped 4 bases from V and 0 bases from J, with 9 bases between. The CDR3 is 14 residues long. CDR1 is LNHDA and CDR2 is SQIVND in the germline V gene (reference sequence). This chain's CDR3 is CASSTLEPNYGYTF. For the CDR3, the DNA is TGTGCCAGTAGTACTCTCGAGCCTAACTATGGCTACACCTTC.

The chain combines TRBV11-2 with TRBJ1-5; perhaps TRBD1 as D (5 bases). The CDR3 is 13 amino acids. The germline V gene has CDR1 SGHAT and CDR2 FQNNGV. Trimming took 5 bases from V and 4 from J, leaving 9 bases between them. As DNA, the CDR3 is TGTGCCAGCAGCACAGACAGAAATCAGCCCCAGCATTTT. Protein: CASSTDRNQPQHF. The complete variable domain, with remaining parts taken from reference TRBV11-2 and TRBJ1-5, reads EAGVAQSPRYKIIEKRQSVAFWCNPISGHATLYWYQQILGQGPKLLIQFQNNGVVDDSQLPKDRFSAERLKGVDSTLKIQPAKLEDSAVYLCASSTDRNQPQHFGDGTRLSIL.

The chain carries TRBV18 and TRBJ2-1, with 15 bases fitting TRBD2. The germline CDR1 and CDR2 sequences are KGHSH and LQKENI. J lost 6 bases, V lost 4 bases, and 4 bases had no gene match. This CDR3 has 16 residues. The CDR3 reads CASSRTSGRAGNEQFF. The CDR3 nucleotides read TGTGCCAGCTCACGGACTAGCGGGAGGGCGGGCAATGAGCAGTTCTTC.

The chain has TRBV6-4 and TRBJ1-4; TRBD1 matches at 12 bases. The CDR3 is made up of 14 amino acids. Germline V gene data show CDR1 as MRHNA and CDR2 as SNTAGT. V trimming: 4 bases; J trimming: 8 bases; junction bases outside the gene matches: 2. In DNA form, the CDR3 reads TGTGCCAGCAGTGCGGGACAGGGGGCGGAAAAACTGTTTTTT. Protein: CASSAGQGAEKLFF.

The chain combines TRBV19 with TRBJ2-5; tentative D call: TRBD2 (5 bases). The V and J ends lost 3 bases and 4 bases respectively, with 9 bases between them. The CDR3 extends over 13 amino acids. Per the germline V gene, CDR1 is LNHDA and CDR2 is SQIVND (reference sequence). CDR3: CASSIIEGETQYF. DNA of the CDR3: TGTGCCAGTAGTATCATTGAGGGAGAGACCCAGTACTTC.

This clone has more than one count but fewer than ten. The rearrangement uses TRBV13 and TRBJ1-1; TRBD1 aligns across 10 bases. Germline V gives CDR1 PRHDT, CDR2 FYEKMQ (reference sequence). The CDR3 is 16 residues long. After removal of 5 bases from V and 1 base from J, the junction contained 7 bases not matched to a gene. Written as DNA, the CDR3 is TGTGCCAGCAGCCCAACCCGGGACAGGGGGAACACTGAAGCTTTCTTT. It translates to CASSPTRDRGNTEAFF.

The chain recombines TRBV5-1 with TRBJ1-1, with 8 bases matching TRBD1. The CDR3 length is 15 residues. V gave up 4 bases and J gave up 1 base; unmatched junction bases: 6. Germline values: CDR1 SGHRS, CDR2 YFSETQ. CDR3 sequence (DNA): TGCGCCAGCAGCGCCGACGACAGGGGGAACACTGAAGCTTTCTTT. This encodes CASSADDRGNTEAFF.

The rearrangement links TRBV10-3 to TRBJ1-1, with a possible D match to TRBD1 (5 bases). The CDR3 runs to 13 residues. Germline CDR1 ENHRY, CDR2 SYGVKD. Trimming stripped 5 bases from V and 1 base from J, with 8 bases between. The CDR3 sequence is CAISPGANTEAFF. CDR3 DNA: TGTGCCATCAGTCCCGGGGCGAACACTGAAGCTTTCTTT.

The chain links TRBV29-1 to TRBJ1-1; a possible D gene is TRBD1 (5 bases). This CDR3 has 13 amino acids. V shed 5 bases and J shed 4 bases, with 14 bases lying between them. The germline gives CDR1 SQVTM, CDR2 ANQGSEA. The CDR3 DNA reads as TGCAGCGTTCAGGTTGGGGGAAGCACTGAAGCTTTCTTT. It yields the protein CSVQVGGSTEAFF.

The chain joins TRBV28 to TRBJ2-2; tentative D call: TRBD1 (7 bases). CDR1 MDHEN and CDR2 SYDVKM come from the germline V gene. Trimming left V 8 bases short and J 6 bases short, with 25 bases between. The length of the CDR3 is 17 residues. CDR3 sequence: CASAATGAGGVAGELFF. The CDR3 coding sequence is TGTGCCAGCGCCGCCACGGGAGCAGGGGGAGTGGCCGGGGAGCTGTTTTTT. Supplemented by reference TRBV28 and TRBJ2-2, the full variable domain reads DVKVTQSSRYLVKRTGEKVFLECVQDMDHENMFWYRQDPGLGLRLIYFSYDVKMKEKGDIPEGYSVSREKKERFSLILESASTNQTSMYLCASAATGAGGVAGELFFGEGSRLTVL.